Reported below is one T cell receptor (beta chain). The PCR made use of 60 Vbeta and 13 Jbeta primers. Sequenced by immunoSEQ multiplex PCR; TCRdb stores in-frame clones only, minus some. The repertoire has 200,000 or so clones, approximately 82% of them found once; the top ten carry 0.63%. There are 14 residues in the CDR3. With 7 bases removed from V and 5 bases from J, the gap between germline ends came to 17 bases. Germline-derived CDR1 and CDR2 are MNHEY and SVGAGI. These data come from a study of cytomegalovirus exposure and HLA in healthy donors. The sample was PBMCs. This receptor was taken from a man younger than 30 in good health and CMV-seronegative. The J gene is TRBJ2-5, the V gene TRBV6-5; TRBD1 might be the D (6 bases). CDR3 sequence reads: CASNMDRTPETQYF. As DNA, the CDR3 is TGTGCCAGCAACATGGACAGAACCCCCGAGACCCAGTACTTC.